The 9 T cell receptor beta chains given below trace back to one sample, sequenced in a study of early T cells in non-severe SARS-CoV-2 infection. MiXCR was run by TCRdb on the 5' RACE reads, yielding one entry per CDR3 protein. The repertoire holds about 64,000 distinct CDR3 sequences, with approximately 10% as singletons. The sequences come from whole blood, collected at baseline. These receptor sequences come from an adult who was a healthcare worker with PCR-confirmed SARS-CoV-2 infection or an uninfected control (not recorded which).

This chain uses TRBV20-1 with TRBJ2-3; D is unclear. V lost 3 bases and J lost 0, with 10 bases in between. The CDR3 runs to 14 residues. Germline loops: CDR1 DFQATT, CDR2 SNEGSKA (reference sequence). Written as DNA, the CDR3 is TGCAGTGCTAGTCCCAGCGTTAGCACAGATACGCAGTATTTT. Translated: CSASPSVSTDTQYF.

The DNA for the CDR3 is TGTGCCTGGATGTCTGGCCGGATTAGCACAGATACGCAGTATTTT. Translation gives CAWMSGRISTDTQYF. J is TRBJ2-3 and V is TRBV30, with D unresolved. Per the germline V gene, CDR1 is GTSNPN and CDR2 is SVGIG (reference sequence). CDR3 length equals 15 residues. V was clipped by 4 bases and J by 0 bases, with 14 bases between them.

The chain joins TRBV21-1 to TRBJ1-1. TRBV21-1 is flagged as a pseudogene. The CDR3 totals 14 residues. CDR3 loop: CASSKTSSVAEAFF. Written as DNA, the CDR3 is TGTGCCAGCAGCAAAACTTCTTCTGTGGCTGAAGCTTTCTTT.

The chain is built from TRBV7-9 and TRBJ1-2, with D possibly being TRBD1 (6 bases). This CDR3 contains 15 residues. Trimming stripped 6 bases from V and 5 bases from J, with 19 bases between. Germline CDR1 and CDR2: SEHNR and FQNEAQ (reference sequence). The CDR3 nucleotides read TGTGCCAGCAGTTACCAGGGGCCATTACCTTATGGCTACACCTTC. Its protein product is CASSYQGPLPYGYTF.

This clonotype was detected only a few times. This sequence joins TRBV7-2 and TRBJ1-2; a possible D gene is TRBD1 (5 bases). The CDR3 contains 13 residues. Germline V gives CDR1 SGHTA, CDR2 FQGNSA. V lost 5 bases to trimming and J lost 5 bases, with 12 bases between them. The CDR3 nucleotides are TGTGCCAGCAGCCGGGGGGTACAGTATGGCTACACCTTC. This sequence encodes CASSRGVQYGYTF.

This clonotype has only a few counts. The chain uses TRBV5-1 and TRBJ1-1; no definite D call. V lost 4 bases to trimming and J lost 1 base, with 8 bases between them. Germline CDR1 is SGHRS and CDR2 is YFSETQ. This CDR3 spans 13 amino acids. DNA for the CDR3: TGCGCCAGCAGCCAAAATTCGAACACTGAAGCTTTCTTT. Translated: CASSQNSNTEAFF. Based on the CDR3 plus reference TRBV5-1 and TRBJ1-1, the full variable domain is KAGVTQTPRYLIKTRGQQVTLSCSPISGHRSVSWYQQTPGQGLQFLFEYFSETQRNKGNFPGRFSGRQFSNSRSEMNVSTLELGDSALYLCASSQNSNTEAFFGQGTRLTVV.

This clonotype has only a few counts. The V call is TRBV29-1, the J call TRBJ2-5; 14 positions agree with TRBD2. V shed 7 bases and J 4 bases; nucleotides not matched to a gene: 2. CDR1 and CDR2 from the germline V gene are SQVTM and ANQGSEA. The CDR3 runs to 13 residues. CDR3 DNA sequence: TGCAGCGGACTAGCGGGGGGGCCAGAGACCCAGTACTTC. Translated, it gives CSGLAGGPETQYF.

This clonotype was detected a few times. The rearrangement uses TRBV6-5 and TRBJ2-1; 7 bases line up with TRBD2. Germline V CDR1 and CDR2: MNHEY, SVGAGI. The length of the CDR3 is 17 residues. The trim removed 0 bases at V and 4 bases at J, leaving 9 bases unmatched. The CDR3 loop is CASSYSGPGGTYNEQFF. The DNA for the CDR3 is TGTGCCAGCAGTTACTCCGGGCCCGGGGGGACTTACAATGAGCAGTTCTTC.

This chain links TRBV5-1 with TRBJ1-5; D may be TRBD1 (5 bases). V was clipped by 0 bases and J by 1 base, with 14 bases between them. Germline CDR1 and CDR2: SGHRS and YFSETQ. The CDR3 extends over 17 amino acids. CDR3 region: CASSLGLGDPSNQPQHF. As DNA, the CDR3 is TGCGCCAGCAGCTTGGGGCTAGGGGACCCGAGCAATCAGCCCCAGCATTTT. Filled out from reference TRBV5-1 and TRBJ1-5, the complete variable domain reads KAGVTQTPRYLIKTRGQQVTLSCSPISGHRSVSWYQQTPGQGLQFLFEYFSETQRNKGNFPGRFSGRQFSNSRSEMNVSTLELGDSALYLCASSLGLGDPSNQPQHFGDGTRLSIL.